This T cell receptor beta chain was profiled in a study of CD4 T cells in relation to SARS-CoV-2 and coronaviruses. Whole-study context: PBMCs were cultured with antigen for roughly nine days before TCR beta sequencing. The negative reference was HIV-1 Nef peptide pool or peptide-free culture.

Method: immunoSEQ multiplex PCR; TCRdb's copy keeps in-frame clones and lacks some. In the table there are 20,000 to 25,000 clones, about 70% of which are singletons. Unexposed donor CD4+ T cells date from about 2011-2018, before the COVID-19 pandemic. The cells were cultured for about 10 days before CD4+ T cells were isolated. Turning to this clone: Antigen unknown.

The sequenced sample was CD4+ T cells from PBMCs, cultured in vitro. The receptor comes from a human donor in good health.

The CDR3 here is CASSSGQGARGANVLTF. DNA of the CDR3: TGTGCCAGCAGTTCGGGACAGGGGGCGCGGGGGGCCAACGTCCTGACTTTC. The rearrangement links TRBV28 to TRBJ2-6, with 12 positions matching TRBD1. From germline, CDR1 is MDHEN and CDR2 SYDVKM. CDR3 length: 17 residues. V trimming: 4 bases; J trimming: 4 bases; junction bases outside the gene matches: 5.